These 28 T cell receptor beta chains came from one sample sequenced in a study of PD-1 blockade in mismatch repair-deficient tumors (dated by TCRdb to 2015 to 2018). The protocol used for the library was the immunoSEQ multiplex PCR assay. Not all clones reach the TCRdb copy of this immuneACCESS table, which keeps in-frame sequences only. Checked studies attribute under half of the gap to unresolved V genes and leave the rest unexplained. The sample has about 120,000 clones on record, roughly 80% of them singletons. Together, the top ten hold 4.5% to 5.5% of the sample. The specimen was peripheral blood, collected 60 weeks after starting pembrolizumab. Receptor source: an adult with mismatch repair-deficient cancer.

V usage is TRBV12-5 and J usage is TRBJ2-1; D is uncertain. The germline V gene encodes CDR1 LGHNT and CDR2 FRNRAP. The CDR3 has 13 amino acids. V was trimmed by 6 bases and J by 0 bases, leaving 6 bases between them. The DNA for the CDR3 is TGTGCTAGTGGACGTTACTCCTACAATGAGCAGTTCTTC. It translates to CASGRYSYNEQFF.

The rearrangement links TRBV5-4 to TRBJ1-4; weak D call: TRBD1 (5 bases). Trimming stripped 4 bases from V and 5 bases from J, with 15 bases between. Per the germline V gene, CDR1 is SGHNT and CDR2 is YYREEE (reference sequence). This CDR3 contains 15 residues. In DNA form, the CDR3 reads TGTGCCAGCAGCGACCGCCTGGGGGGAAATGAAAAACTGTTTTTT. Protein product: CASSDRLGGNEKLFF.

This clone was seen only a few times. V and J are TRBV9 and TRBJ2-1; 9 bases are a match to TRBD2. Germline loops: CDR1 SGDLS, CDR2 YYNGEE. Trimming at V came to 3 bases and at J to 12 bases, leaving 10 bases not matched to a gene. The CDR3 extends over 14 amino acids. The CDR3 DNA reads TGTGCCAGCAGCGCTCAGACTAGCGGCGACGGGCAGTTCTTC. This translates into CASSAQTSGDGQFF.

The J gene is TRBJ2-7, the V gene TRBV2; 14 bases are shared with TRBD2. Germline V gives CDR1 SNHLY, CDR2 FYNNEI. The CDR3 covers 14 residues. V lost 7 bases and J lost 3; bases outside the gene matches: 2. CDR3 loop: CASKGLAGVYEQYF. The CDR3 DNA follows: TGTGCCAGCAAGGGACTAGCGGGAGTCTACGAGCAGTACTTC.

The rearrangement uses TRBV11-2 and TRBJ2-1, with 7 positions matching TRBD2. CDR3 length: 14 amino acids. In germline, CDR1 is SGHAT, CDR2 FQNNGV. J was trimmed by 8 bases and V by 1 base; bases with no gene match: 5. The CDR3 region has the DNA TGTGCCAGCAGCTTAGGCGGGAGTAACTATGAGCAGTTCTTC. Protein sequence: CASSLGGSNYEQFF.

J is TRBJ2-7 and V is TRBV6-6; D is ambiguous. CDR3 length: 14 amino acids. Germline lookup yields CDR1 MNHNY and CDR2 SVGAGI (reference sequence). Trimming pared 8 bases from V and 7 bases from J, leaving 21 bases between. The CDR3 sequence: CASLDGGVGREQYF. In nucleotides, the CDR3 is TGTGCCAGCCTGGATGGCGGTGTGGGTAGGGAGCAGTACTTC.

The table lists this clone with a count of one. Additional DNA sequences in this sample encode the identical CDR3. The CDR3 loop is CASSAQSSGNTIYF. CDR3 DNA sequence: TGTGCCAGCAGCGCCCAAAGCTCTGGAAACACCATATATTTT. The J gene is TRBJ1-3, the V gene TRBV5-4; D is undetermined. The CDR3 runs 14 residues. Germline values: CDR1 SGHNT, CDR2 YYREEE (reference sequence). Trimming left V 4 bases short and J 0 bases short, with 8 bases between.

This clone was counted a few times. CDR3 nucleotides: TGCAGCGTTACGAACAGGGGGGGCACTGAAGCTTTCTTT. It encodes CSVTNRGGTEAFF. The chain combines TRBV29-1 with TRBJ1-1; 8 bases align to TRBD1. The CDR3 is made up of 13 amino acids. The junction had 6 bases not matched to a gene; V was cut back by 5 bases and J by 4 bases. Germline loops: CDR1 SQVTM, CDR2 ANQGSEA.

The chain is built from TRBV6-6 and TRBJ1-5; tentatively, D is TRBD1 (5 bases). In germline, CDR1 is MNHNY, CDR2 SVGAGI (reference sequence). Trimming shortened V by 5 bases and J by 2 bases, and 7 bases separated the two germline ends. The CDR3 is 13 amino acids. The CDR3 region is CASSQGRNQPQHF. CDR3 nucleotide sequence: TGTGCCAGCAGTCAGGGTCGCAATCAGCCCCAGCATTTT.

The rearrangement uses TRBV7-2 and TRBJ2-5, with D perhaps TRBD1 (6 bases). The CDR3 runs 14 residues. V shed 5 bases and J shed 4 bases, with 14 bases lying between them. Germline assignment: CDR1 SGHTA and CDR2 FQGNSA. Here the CDR3 reads CASSTTGGRETQYF. DNA of the CDR3: TGTGCCAGCAGCACGACAGGAGGACGAGAGACCCAGTACTTC.

The V gene is TRBV5-1, the J gene TRBJ2-3, with TRBD2 identical over 11 bases. Germline values: CDR1 SGHRS, CDR2 YFSETQ. This CDR3 is built from 15 residues. V gave up 4 bases and J gave up 3 bases; unmatched junction bases: 4. The CDR3 DNA reads TGCGCCAGCAGCGTTGGACTAGCGGGTACAGATACGCAGTATTTT. It translates to CASSVGLAGTDTQYF. Together with reference TRBV5-1 and TRBJ2-3, the CDR3 gives the full variable domain: KAGVTQTPRYLIKTRGQQVTLSCSPISGHRSVSWYQQTPGQGLQFLFEYFSETQRNKGNFPGRFSGRQFSNSRSEMNVSTLELGDSALYLCASSVGLAGTDTQYFGPGTRLTVL.

The chain carries TRBV7-9 and TRBJ2-5, with no clear D. The CDR3 loop spans 16 amino acids. V was trimmed by 6 bases and J by 7 bases, leaving 24 bases between them. Germline lookup yields CDR1 SEHNR and CDR2 FQNEAQ (reference sequence). CDR3 sequence: CASRRRMPKRPRTQYF. In DNA, the CDR3 is TGTGCCAGCAGGCGTAGGATGCCAAAACGGCCACGGACCCAGTACTTC.

V and J are TRBV6-1 and TRBJ1-4; D is possibly TRBD1 (6 bases). Looked up from germline, CDR1 is MNHNS and CDR2 is SASEGT. The CDR3 runs to 14 residues. Trimming took 6 bases from V and 4 from J, leaving 12 bases between them. In nucleotides, the CDR3 is TGTGCCAGCAGGATGGGACAACTTAATGAAAAACTGTTTTTT. Its protein product is CASRMGQLNEKLFF.

A few counts support this clone. The chain is built from TRBV2 and TRBJ1-5; D remains unclear. The germline V gene encodes CDR1 SNHLY and CDR2 FYNNEI. This CDR3 comprises 15 residues. The V and J ends lost 2 bases and 1 base respectively, with 9 bases between them. The CDR3 loop reads CASSELPASNQPQHF. CDR3 nucleotide sequence: TGTGCCAGCAGTGAATTGCCAGCGAGCAATCAGCCCCAGCATTTT.

The chain employs TRBV27 and TRBJ1-4; D might be TRBD1 (6 bases). CDR1 is MNHEY and CDR2 is SMNVEV in the germline V gene (reference sequence). The CDR3 loop spans 14 amino acids. V lost 10 bases to trimming and J lost 6 bases, with 18 bases between them. CDR3 bases: TGTGCCACAAAATGGGGGGCTCTTGATGAAAAACTGTTTTTT. Translation: CATKWGALDEKLFF.

The J gene is TRBJ2-2, the V gene TRBV6-5; D might be TRBD1 or TRBD2, each matching 5 bases. Germline-derived CDR1 and CDR2 are MNHEY and SVGAGI. The length of the CDR3 is 16 residues. The germline V and J ends were trimmed by 0 bases and 6 bases, with 14 bases remaining between them. Written as DNA, the CDR3 is TGTGCCAGCAGTTACTCCCGGGGCAGGGCGCCCGGGGAGCTGTTTTTT. It translates to CASSYSRGRAPGELFF.

The chain couples TRBV7-2 to TRBJ2-3; possibly TRBD1 for D (5 bases). V was trimmed by 11 bases and J by 5 bases, leaving 14 bases between them. The CDR3 has 12 amino acids. CDR1 and CDR2 from the germline V gene are SGHTA and FQGNSA. DNA for the CDR3: TGTGCCTGCCGACAAACAGGAGATACGCAGTATTTT. The encoded protein is CACRQTGDTQYF.

The sample holds a few counts of this clone. The chain combines TRBV10-2 with TRBJ2-7; perhaps TRBD1 as D (6 bases). Trimming removed 4 bases at V and 6 bases at J, with 13 bases between. The CDR3 has 13 amino acids. CDR1 is WSHSY, CDR2 SAAADI, per germline. CDR3 coding DNA: TGCGCCAGCAGTGTCGCCCGCAGGGGCGAGCAGTACTTC. It specifies CASSVARRGEQYF.

The CDR3 region is CASSEEHSSNYGYTF. CDR3 coding DNA: TGTGCCAGCAGTGAAGAGCACTCGTCTAACTATGGCTACACCTTC. The rearrangement joins TRBV2 to TRBJ1-2; D is unclear. The germline CDR1 and CDR2 sequences are SNHLY and FYNNEI. The CDR3 is made up of 15 amino acids. Deletions cut 1 base from V and 0 bases from J, with 9 bases between.

CDR3 nucleotide sequence: TGTGCCAGCAGCGTAGGTGCAGGGTTTGGTGTCAGCCTGGACAATGAGCAGTTCTTC. Translation: CASSVGAGFGVSLDNEQFF. The chain joins TRBV9 to TRBJ2-1; TRBD1 might be the D (5 bases). CDR1 and CDR2 (germline): SGDLS, YYNGEE. With 0 bases removed from V and 5 bases from J, the gap between germline ends came to 24 bases. The CDR3 sequence is 19 residues long. Full variable domain (remainder filled in from reference TRBV9 and TRBJ2-1): DSGVTQTPKHLITATGQRVTLRCSPRSGDLSVYWYQQSLDQGLQFLIQYYNGEERAKGNILERFSAQQFPDLHSELNLSSLELGDSALYFCASSVGAGFGVSLDNEQFFGPGTRLTVL.

V and J are TRBV7-3 and TRBJ2-1; 16 positions agree with TRBD2. Germline assignment: CDR1 SGHTA and CDR2 FQGTGA. V shed 5 bases and J 6 bases; nucleotides not matched to a gene: 4. CDR3 length: 16 amino acids. CDR3 in DNA: TGTGCCAGCAGCGTGGGACTAGCGGGAGGGCTCAATGAGCAGTTCTTC. It yields the protein CASSVGLAGGLNEQFF.

The CDR3 loop reads CASSYFGFYEQYF. The CDR3 DNA sequence: TGTGCCAGCAGTTACTTCGGTTTCTACGAGCAGTACTTC. V is TRBV6-5 and J is TRBJ2-7, with D unclear. CDR1 is MNHEY and CDR2 is SVGAGI in the germline V gene. Trimming stripped 1 base from V and 3 bases from J, with 7 bases between. The CDR3 covers 13 residues.

This sequence joins TRBV25-1 and TRBJ2-1, with D tentatively TRBD2 (6 bases). Germline values: CDR1 MGHDK, CDR2 SYGVNS. V lost 3 bases to trimming and J lost 3 bases, with 9 bases between them. CDR3 length: 14 amino acids. The CDR3 spells CASSEREVYNEQFF. The CDR3 DNA is TGTGCCAGCAGTGAGCGGGAAGTCTACAATGAGCAGTTCTTC.

This clone was seen more than once but under ten times. The V call is TRBV6-1, the J call TRBJ2-7; D is uncertain. The V end was cut by 6 bases, the J end by 3 bases, with 12 bases between. The V gene's germline CDR1 is MNHNS and CDR2 SASEGT. This CDR3 spans 13 amino acids. The CDR3 coding sequence is TGTGCCAGCAGCCCCCCCGGGTTCTACGAGCAGTACTTC. The encoded protein is CASSPPGFYEQYF.

The chain couples TRBV6-6 to TRBJ1-2, with D maybe TRBD1 (6 bases). V lost 6 bases to trimming and J lost 4 bases, with 18 bases between them. Germline V CDR1 and CDR2: MNHNY, SVGAGI (reference sequence). The CDR3 runs 15 residues. This CDR3 reads CASSRSQGNIYGYTF. CDR3 in DNA: TGTGCCAGCAGCCGAAGTCAGGGGAATATCTATGGCTACACCTTC.

This CDR3 reads CARSMGTVRAGAYEQYF. The DNA for the CDR3 is TGTGCCAGAAGCATGGGGACCGTGCGGGCAGGGGCCTACGAGCAGTACTTC. The rearrangement links TRBV5-3 to TRBJ2-7; the D gene is possibly TRBD1 (6 bases). TRBV5-3 is an ORF for which the function is uncertain. V was cut by 4 bases and J by 2 bases, with 22 bases left in between. This CDR3 has 17 residues.

This chain joins TRBV30 and TRBJ2-2; 7 bases fit TRBD1. This CDR3 comprises 13 residues. V trimming: 2 bases; J trimming: 8 bases; junction bases outside the gene matches: 5. Germline CDR1 GTSNPN, CDR2 SVGIG (reference sequence). The CDR3 loop is CAWSLQGNGELFF. CDR3 in DNA: TGTGCCTGGAGTCTACAGGGGAATGGGGAGCTGTTTTTT.

V and J are TRBV6-5 and TRBJ2-7; perhaps TRBD1 as D (6 bases). Germline CDR1 is MNHEY and CDR2 is SVGAGI. V was pared by 6 bases and J by 6 bases, with 15 bases between. This CDR3 comprises 13 residues. The CDR3 region has the DNA TGTGCCAGCAGGGAAACAGGGATATCCGAGCAGTACTTC. This gives the protein CASRETGISEQYF.